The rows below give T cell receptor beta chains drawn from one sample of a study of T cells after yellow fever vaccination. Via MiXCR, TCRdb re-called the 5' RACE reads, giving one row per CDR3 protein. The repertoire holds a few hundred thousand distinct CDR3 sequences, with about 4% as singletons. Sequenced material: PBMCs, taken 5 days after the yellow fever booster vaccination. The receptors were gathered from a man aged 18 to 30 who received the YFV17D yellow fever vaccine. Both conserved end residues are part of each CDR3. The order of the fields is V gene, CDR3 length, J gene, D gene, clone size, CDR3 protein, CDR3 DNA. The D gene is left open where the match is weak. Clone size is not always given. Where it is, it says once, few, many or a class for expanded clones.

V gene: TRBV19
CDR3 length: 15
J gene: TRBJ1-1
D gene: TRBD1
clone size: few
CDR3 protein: CASTSTGGQGWKAFF
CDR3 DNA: TGTGCCAGTACTAGTACGGGGGGACAGGGGTGGAAAGCTTTCTTT

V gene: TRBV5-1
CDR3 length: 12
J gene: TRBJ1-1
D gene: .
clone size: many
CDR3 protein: CASSGVNTEAFF
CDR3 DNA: TGCGCCAGCAGCGGGGTGAACACTGAAGCTTTCTTT

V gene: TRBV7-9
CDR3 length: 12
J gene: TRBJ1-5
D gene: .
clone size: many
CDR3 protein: CASGHADQPQHF
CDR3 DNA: TGTGCCAGCGGCCATGCAGATCAGCCCCAGCATTTT

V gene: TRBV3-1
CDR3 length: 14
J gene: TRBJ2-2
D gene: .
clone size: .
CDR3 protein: CASSQGYDTGELIF
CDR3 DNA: TGTGCCAGCAGCCAAGGTTATGACACCGGGGAGCTGATTTTT

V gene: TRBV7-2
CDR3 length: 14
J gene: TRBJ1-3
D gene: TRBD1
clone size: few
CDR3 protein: CASSSEDRAVAIYF
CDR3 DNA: TGTGCCAGCAGCTCGGAGGACAGGGCGGTCGCCATATATTTT

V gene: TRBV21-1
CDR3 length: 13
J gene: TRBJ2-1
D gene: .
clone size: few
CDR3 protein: CATQGDSDNEQFF
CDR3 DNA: TGTGCCACCCAGGGGGATAGCGACAATGAGCAGTTCTTC

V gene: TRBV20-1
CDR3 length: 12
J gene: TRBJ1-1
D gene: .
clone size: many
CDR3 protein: CSARTAFTEAFF
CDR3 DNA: TGCAGTGCTAGAACAGCGTTCACTGAAGCTTTCTTT

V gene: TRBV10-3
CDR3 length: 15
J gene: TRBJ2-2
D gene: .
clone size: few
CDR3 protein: CAISDRRANTGELFF
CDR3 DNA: TGTGCCATCAGCGACAGGAGAGCGAACACCGGGGAGCTGTTTTTT

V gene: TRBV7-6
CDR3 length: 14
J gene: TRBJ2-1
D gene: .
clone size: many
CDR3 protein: CASSGIQGGGEQFF
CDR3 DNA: TGTGCCAGCAGCGGAATACAGGGAGGTGGGGAGCAGTTCTTC

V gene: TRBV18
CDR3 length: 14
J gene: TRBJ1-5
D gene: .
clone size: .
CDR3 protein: CASSPGEVNQPQHF
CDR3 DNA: TGTGCCAGCTCACCAGGGGAGGTCAATCAGCCCCAGCATTTT

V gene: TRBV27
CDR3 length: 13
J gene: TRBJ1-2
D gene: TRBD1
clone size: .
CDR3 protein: CASRVGQYYGYTF
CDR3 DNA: TGTGCCAGCAGGGTGGGACAGTACTATGGCTACACCTTC

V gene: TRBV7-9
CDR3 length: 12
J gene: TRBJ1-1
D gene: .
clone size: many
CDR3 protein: CASSVKTNTEAF
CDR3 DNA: TGTGCCAGCAGCGTGAAGACGAACACTGAAGCTTTT

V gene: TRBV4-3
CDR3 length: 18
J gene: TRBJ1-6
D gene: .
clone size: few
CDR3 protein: CASSQEYGQTEYNSPLHF
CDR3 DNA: TGCGCCAGCAGCCAAGAGTATGGGCAGACGGAATATAATTCACCCCTCCACTTT

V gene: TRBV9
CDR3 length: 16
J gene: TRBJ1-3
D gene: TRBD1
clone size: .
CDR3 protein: CASSPGGTGGRNTIYF
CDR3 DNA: TGTGCCAGCAGCCCTGGAGGGACAGGGGGCCGAAACACCATATATTTT

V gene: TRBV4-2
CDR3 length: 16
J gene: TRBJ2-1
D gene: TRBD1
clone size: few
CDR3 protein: CASSQVRGQGWNEQFF
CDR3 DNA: TGTGCCAGCAGCCAAGTGAGGGGACAGGGGTGGAATGAGCAGTTCTTC

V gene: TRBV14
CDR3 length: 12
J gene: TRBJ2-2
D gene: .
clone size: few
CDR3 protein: CASSQDARTLFF
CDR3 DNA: TGTGCCAGCAGCCAAGATGCCAGGACGCTGTTTTTT

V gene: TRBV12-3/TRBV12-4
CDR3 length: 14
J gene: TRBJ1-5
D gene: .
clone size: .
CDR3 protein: CASSLGPRDQPQHF
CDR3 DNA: TGTGCCAGCAGCCTAGGACCTAGGGATCAGCCCCAGCATTTT

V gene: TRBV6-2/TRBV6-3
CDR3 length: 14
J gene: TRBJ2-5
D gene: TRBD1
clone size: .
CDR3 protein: CASRYGTGKETQYF
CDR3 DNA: TGTGCCAGCCGTTACGGGACAGGGAAAGAGACCCAGTACTTC

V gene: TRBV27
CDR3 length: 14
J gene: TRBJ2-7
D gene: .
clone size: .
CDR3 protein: CASSSGISIHEQYF
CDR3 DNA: TGTGCCAGCAGTTCAGGGATTTCGATCCACGAGCAGTACTTC

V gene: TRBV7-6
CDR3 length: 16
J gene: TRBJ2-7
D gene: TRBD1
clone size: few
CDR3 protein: CASSLRSDRPSYEQYF
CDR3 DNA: TGTGCCAGCAGCTTGCGGTCGGACAGGCCCTCCTACGAGCAGTACTTC

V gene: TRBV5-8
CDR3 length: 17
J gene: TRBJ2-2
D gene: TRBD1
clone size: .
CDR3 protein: CASSLFGQASNTGELFF
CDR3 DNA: TGTGCCAGCAGCTTATTCGGACAGGCCTCGAACACCGGGGAGCTGTTTTTT

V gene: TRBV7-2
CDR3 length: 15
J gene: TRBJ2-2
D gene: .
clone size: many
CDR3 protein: CASSLVWGQAGELFF
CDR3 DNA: TGTGCCAGCAGCTTAGTTTGGGGGCAAGCCGGGGAGCTGTTTTTT

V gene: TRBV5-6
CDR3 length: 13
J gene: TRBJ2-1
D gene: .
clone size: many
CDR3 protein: CASSETGAEEQFF
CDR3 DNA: TGTGCCAGCAGCGAAACAGGAGCGGAGGAGCAGTTCTTC

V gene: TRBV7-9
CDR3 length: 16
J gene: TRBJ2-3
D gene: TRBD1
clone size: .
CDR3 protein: CASSFGQGESTDTQYF
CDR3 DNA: TGTGCCAGCAGCTTCGGACAGGGGGAGAGCACAGATACGCAGTATTTT

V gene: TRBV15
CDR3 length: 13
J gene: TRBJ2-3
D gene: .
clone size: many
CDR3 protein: CATSPGRTDTQYF
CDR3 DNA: TGTGCCACCAGCCCAGGGCGCACAGATACGCAGTATTTT

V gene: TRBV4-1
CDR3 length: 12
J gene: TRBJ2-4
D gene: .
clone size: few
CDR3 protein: CASSQDWRIQYF
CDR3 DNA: TGCGCCAGCAGCCAAGATTGGCGCATTCAGTACTTC